The 27 T cell receptor beta chains below were found in one sample sequenced in a study of cytomegalovirus exposure and HLA in healthy donors. The table came from immunoSEQ multiplex PCR; TCRdb's copy has only in-frame clones and leaves some out. This table has 82,000 or so clones, over 85% appearing once. Sequencing was done on a sample of PBMCs. Receptor source: a woman under 30 in good health and CMV-seronegative.

J is TRBJ1-4 and V is TRBV6-5; weak D call: TRBD1 (6 bases). This CDR3 contains 15 residues. Per germline, CDR1 MNHEY and CDR2 SVGAGI. V dropped 3 bases and J dropped 4 bases, with 12 bases sitting between them. CDR3 nucleotides: TGTGCCAGCAGTTATGGGGGCGCGGGTAATGAAAAACTGTTTTTT. It translates to CASSYGGAGNEKLFF.

The V call is TRBV4-2, the J call TRBJ2-1, with 12 bases fitting TRBD2. This CDR3 comprises 16 residues. J was trimmed by 6 bases and V by 0 bases; bases with no gene match: 3. CDR1 and CDR2 (germline): LGHNA, YNFKEQ. CDR3 amino acids: CASSQEGTSGFNEQFF. The DNA for the CDR3 is TGTGCCAGCAGCCAAGAAGGGACTAGCGGGTTCAATGAGCAGTTCTTC.

This clone was seen just once. This chain uses TRBV19 with TRBJ2-2; TRBD2 agrees at 8 bases. This CDR3 comprises 15 residues. CDR1 LNHDA and CDR2 SQIVND come from the germline V gene (reference sequence). V lost 7 bases to trimming and J lost 5 bases; unmatched junction nucleotides: 9. CDR3 sequence reads: CASKDGRGETGELFF. As DNA, the CDR3 is TGTGCCAGTAAGGACGGGAGGGGAGAAACCGGGGAGCTGTTTTTT.

The chain recombines TRBV4-1 with TRBJ1-3; D unresolved. CDR1 MGHRA and CDR2 YSYEKL come from the germline V gene. The germline V and J ends were trimmed by 6 bases and 3 bases, with 18 bases remaining between them. CDR3 length: 16 residues. The CDR3, as DNA: TGCGCCAGCAGTCGTACCCCCAGGTTTGGTGGAAACACCATATATTTT. Amino acids: CASSRTPRFGGNTIYF.

J is TRBJ2-1 and V is TRBV2; the match to TRBD2 covers 15 bases. J was trimmed by 7 bases and V by 5 bases; bases with no gene match: 6. Germline values: CDR1 SNHLY, CDR2 FYNNEI. The CDR3 spans 16 residues. The CDR3 DNA reads TGTGCCAGCAGTCTCACGGGACTAGCGGGAGGTAATGAGCAGTTCTTC. Residues: CASSLTGLAGGNEQFF. Looking up the rest from reference TRBV2 and TRBJ2-1 gives the full variable domain: EPEVTQTPSHQVTQMGQEVILRCVPISNHLYFYWYRQILGQKVEFLVSFYNNEISEKSEIFDDQFSVERPDGSNFTLKIRSTKLEDSAMYFCASSLTGLAGGNEQFFGPGTRLTVL.

The chain joins TRBV19 to TRBJ1-2; TRBD1 matches 7 bases. V was pared by 9 bases and J by 5 bases, with 15 bases of the junction left unmatched. The CDR3 covers 15 residues. Per germline, CDR1 LNHDA and CDR2 SQIVND (reference sequence). CDR3 amino acids: CASTVYRGVGYGYTF. CDR3 coding DNA: TGTGCCAGCACCGTTTACAGGGGTGTAGGGTATGGCTACACCTTC.

This rearrangement joins TRBV5-5 to TRBJ1-4, with D unresolved. This CDR3 is 13 amino acids long. Germline loops: CDR1 SGHKS, CDR2 YYEKEE (reference sequence). The ends were cut back, 0 bases at V and 8 bases at J, with 8 bases in the middle. CDR3 residues: CASSLGPREKLFF. DNA of the CDR3: TGTGCCAGCAGCTTGGGCCCCAGGGAAAAACTGTTTTTT.

The chain has TRBV13 and TRBJ1-1; TRBD1 is a possible D gene (6 bases). The CDR3 length is 15 residues. Germline V lookup: CDR1 PRHDT, CDR2 FYEKMQ (reference sequence). Between the trimmed V and J ends, which lost 5 bases and 5 bases, there was a span of 18 bases. CDR3 sequence (DNA): TGTGCCAGCAGCCCTAGTGTTGGGGGCCGGACTGAAGCTTTCTTT. Encoded protein: CASSPSVGGRTEAFF. Combining the CDR3 with reference TRBV13 and TRBJ1-1 gives the whole variable domain AAGVIQSPRHLIKEKRETATLKCYPIPRHDTVYWYQQGPGQDPQFLISFYEKMQSDKGSIPDRFSAQQFSDYHSELNMSSLELGDSALYFCASSPSVGGRTEAFFGQGTRLTVV.

This CDR3 reads CASSVEGGGQAETQYF. DNA for the CDR3: TGTGCCAGCAGCGTAGAGGGAGGGGGACAGGCCGAGACCCAGTACTTC. J is TRBJ2-5 and V is TRBV9, with D perhaps matching TRBD1 (8 bases). CDR3 length equals 16 residues. V was trimmed by 0 bases and J by 5 bases, leaving 17 bases between them. Looked up from germline, CDR1 is SGDLS and CDR2 is YYNGEE.

The chain couples TRBV6-6 to TRBJ2-1, with 8 bases aligning to TRBD1. Germline CDR1 and CDR2: MNHNY and SVGAGI (reference sequence). The CDR3 contains 15 residues. The trim removed 1 base at V and 8 bases at J, leaving 7 bases unmatched. DNA of the CDR3: TGTGCCAGCAGTTACTTACAGGGGGTGAGTGATGAGCAGTTCTTC. Translating gives CASSYLQGVSDEQFF.

The chain is built from TRBV6-5 and TRBJ2-2; D might be TRBD1 (6 bases). CDR1 is MNHEY and CDR2 is SVGAGI in the germline V gene. The V and J ends lost 0 bases and 3 bases respectively, with 11 bases between them. The CDR3 length is 16 residues. The CDR3 DNA sequence: TGTGCCAGCAGTTACTCGAGGGGACACCACACCGGGGAGCTGTTTTTT. This sequence encodes CASSYSRGHHTGELFF.

V is TRBV5-6 and J is TRBJ2-2; TRBD1 aligns across 8 bases. Germline CDR1 is SGHDT and CDR2 is YYEEEE. The CDR3 spans 16 residues. J gave up 4 bases and V 3 bases, and 8 bases lay outside the gene matches. The CDR3 DNA sequence: TGTGCCAGCAGCTCGACAGGGGCGAGGGGCACCGGGGAGCTGTTTTTT. This encodes CASSSTGARGTGELFF.

Regarding this clone: An end of the junction differs from the germline gene, which may be a read error. The CDR3 is CATSLAGGSDTQYF. Written as DNA, the CDR3 is TGTGCCACCAGTCTGGCGGGGGGCTCAGATACGCAGTATTTT. The rearrangement links TRBV10-3 to TRBJ2-3; the match to TRBD2 covers 8 bases. The CDR3 is 14 residues long. Germline CDR1 reads ENHRY; CDR2 reads SYGVKD.

The rearrangement joins TRBV28 to TRBJ2-7; 7 positions match TRBD2. V gave up 6 bases and J gave up 5 bases; unmatched junction bases: 13. Germline V CDR1 and CDR2: MDHEN, SYDVKM. The CDR3 totals 15 residues. The CDR3 is CASRRFSSGVNEQYF. The CDR3, as DNA: TGTGCCAGCAGGCGGTTCTCTAGCGGTGTCAACGAGCAGTACTTC.

The gene calls are TRBV4-3 and TRBJ1-4; TRBD1 aligns across 10 bases. Trimming took 1 base from V and 7 from J; bases not matched to a gene: 6. The CDR3 covers 16 residues. Germline CDR1 and CDR2: LGHNA and YSLEER. The CDR3 region is CASSQGGGTGVEKLFF. The CDR3 DNA sequence: TGCGCCAGCAGCCAAGGAGGCGGGACAGGGGTTGAAAAACTGTTTTTT.

This clone was seen a few times. The chain employs TRBV13 and TRBJ2-7; no clear D. CDR1 and CDR2 (germline): PRHDT, FYEKMQ (reference sequence). The germline V and J ends were trimmed by 5 bases and 5 bases, with 16 bases remaining between them. The CDR3 covers 14 residues. The chain's CDR3 is CASSPGLLRNEQYF. The CDR3 DNA is TGTGCCAGCAGCCCCGGTTTACTACGTAACGAGCAGTACTTC.

This chain connects TRBV28 to TRBJ2-6; D unresolved. CDR1 is MDHEN and CDR2 is SYDVKM in the germline V gene. Trimming removed 2 bases at V and 4 bases at J, with 9 bases between. This CDR3 contains 15 residues. CDR3 DNA sequence: TGTGCCAGCAGTTTACCGTCTACCGGGGCCAACGTCCTGACTTTC. Translating it yields CASSLPSTGANVLTF.

The rearrangement joins TRBV29-1 to TRBJ2-1; D unresolved. Deletions cut 0 bases from V and 1 base from J, with 7 bases between. There are 14 residues in the CDR3. CDR1 and CDR2 (germline): SQVTM, ANQGSEA. CDR3 protein: CSVEDDNSYNEQFF. For the CDR3, the DNA is TGCAGCGTTGAAGATGACAATTCCTACAATGAGCAGTTCTTC.

The chain couples TRBV7-8 to TRBJ1-2, with 8 bases fitting TRBD1. CDR1 and CDR2 from the germline V gene are SGHVS and FQNEAQ. V dropped 1 base and J dropped 4; count of bases not matched to a gene: 8. This CDR3 region has 16 residues. The CDR3 protein is CASSLEHRGEGYGYTF. The CDR3 DNA is TGTGCCAGCAGCTTAGAACACAGGGGGGAGGGCTATGGCTACACCTTC.

The chain recombines TRBV29-1 with TRBJ1-2, with TRBD1 identical over 9 bases. After removal of 5 bases from V and 4 bases from J, the junction contained 5 bases not matched to a gene. The CDR3 spans 13 residues. Germline V gives CDR1 SQVTM, CDR2 ANQGSEA. CDR3 in DNA: TGCAGCGTTTCGGACAGGGGCTTCTATGGCTACACCTTC. It encodes CSVSDRGFYGYTF.

V gene TRBV5-6 combines with J gene TRBJ2-1; 8 nucleotides align to TRBD1. The CDR3 length is 18 residues. Germline lookup yields CDR1 SGHDT and CDR2 YYEEEE. V was clipped by 3 bases and J by 3 bases; unmatched bases: 14. This CDR3 is CASSSDLWTGKNYNEQFF. The CDR3 DNA reads TGTGCCAGCAGCTCGGACCTATGGACAGGGAAAAACTACAATGAGCAGTTCTTC.

The chain links TRBV18 to TRBJ2-7; 8 nucleotides match TRBD2. CDR3 length equals 15 residues. V shed 5 bases, J shed 0 bases, and the junction held 6 bases outside the gene matches. CDR1 and CDR2 (germline): KGHSH, LQKENI. CDR3 sequence reads: CASSKRTSLSYEQYF. The CDR3 nucleotides read TGTGCCAGCTCAAAGCGGACTAGCCTCTCCTACGAGCAGTACTTC.

V gene TRBV6-5 combines with J gene TRBJ1-2; 9 bases fit TRBD1. The germline gives CDR1 MNHEY, CDR2 SVGAGI. V lost 6 bases, J lost 4 bases, and 6 bases stayed unmatched. The CDR3 is 14 amino acids. The CDR3 DNA is TGTGCCAGCAGACCGGGACAGGGCATCTATGGCTACACCTTC. This encodes CASRPGQGIYGYTF.

The CDR3 nucleotides are TGTGCCAGTCGGGACAGGCTTTACCCCTCTGGAAACACCATATATTTT. It yields the protein CASRDRLYPSGNTIYF. V and J are TRBV5-6 and TRBJ1-3; TRBD1 aligns across 8 bases. Trimming took 8 bases from V and 0 from J; bases not matched to a gene: 10. The germline V gene encodes CDR1 SGHDT and CDR2 YYEEEE. The CDR3 totals 16 residues.

The rearrangement links TRBV27 to TRBJ2-3; 7 bases are a match to TRBD1. The trim removed 2 bases at V and 4 bases at J, leaving 3 bases unmatched. The CDR3 contains 14 residues. The germline gives CDR1 MNHEY, CDR2 SMNVEV (reference sequence). The CDR3 here is CASSLATGADTQYF. The DNA of the CDR3 is TGTGCCAGCAGTTTAGCCACAGGGGCAGATACGCAGTATTTT.

Written as DNA, the CDR3 is TGTGCCAGCAGCACGAAAAACACAGAAACCGGGGAGCTGTTTTTT. This gives the protein CASSTKNTETGELFF. The V and J genes are TRBV21-1 and TRBJ2-2; TRBD1, the table's D call, was not compared with the DNA. TRBV21-1 is a pseudogene. The CDR3 has 15 amino acids.

This sequence joins TRBV10-3 and TRBJ1-1; D gene ambiguous. Trimming stripped 4 bases from V and 4 bases from J, with 7 bases between. The CDR3 is 12 amino acids. CDR1 is ENHRY and CDR2 is SYGVKD in the germline V gene. CDR3: CAISARSTEAFF. The CDR3 DNA reads TGTGCCATCAGTGCCAGGTCCACTGAAGCTTTCTTT.